This entry concerns a single T cell receptor (beta chain). Its antigen is unidentified. With 60 Vbeta and 13 Jbeta primers, the PCR was carried out. This table comes from immunoSEQ multiplex PCR, and its TCRdb copy is limited to in-frame clones, with some not included. This sample's table has 200,000 or so clones. This record belongs to a study of cytomegalovirus exposure and HLA in healthy donors. Study information: The early release's HLA-typed donors yielded 80 million to 95 million unique TCRs. Overall study results and limits: A later analysis showed that HLA-associated TCR beta chains had undergone more clonal expansion than equally common others. Later analysis identified a missense DCLRE1C variant that was linked to TCR beta V- and J-gene trimming. Only CMV serostatus was available as immune exposure information.

The sequenced material came from PBMCs. This clonotype originated in a boy aged 5-17 years in good health and CMV-seronegative.

CDR3 loop: CASKESGSFSPLHF. The CDR3 nucleotides read TGTGCCAGCAAGGAATCAGGGTCTTTTTCACCCCTCCACTTT. The genes are TRBV7-8 and TRBJ1-6; TRBD1 is a possible D gene (5 bases). CDR1 is SGHVS and CDR2 is FQNEAQ in the germline V gene. The CDR3 consists of 14 residues. With 7 bases removed from V and 9 bases from J, the gap between germline ends came to 16 bases. Together with reference TRBV7-8 and TRBJ1-6, the CDR3 gives the full variable domain: GAGVSQSPRYKVAKRGQDVALRCDPISGHVSLFWYQQALGQGPEFLTYFQNEAQLDKSGLPSDRFFAERPEGSVSTLKIQRTQQEDSAVYLCASKESGSFSPLHFGNGTRLTVT.